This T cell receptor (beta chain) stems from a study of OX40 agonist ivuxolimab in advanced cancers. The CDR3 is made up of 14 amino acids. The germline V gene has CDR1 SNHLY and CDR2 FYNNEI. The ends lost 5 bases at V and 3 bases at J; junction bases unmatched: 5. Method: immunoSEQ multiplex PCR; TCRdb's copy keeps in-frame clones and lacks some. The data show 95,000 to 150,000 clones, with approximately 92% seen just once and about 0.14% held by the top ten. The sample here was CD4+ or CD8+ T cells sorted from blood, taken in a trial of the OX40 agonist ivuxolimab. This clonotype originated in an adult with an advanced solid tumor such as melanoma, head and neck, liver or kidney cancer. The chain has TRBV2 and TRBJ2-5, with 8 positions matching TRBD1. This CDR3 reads CASSSQGAKETQYF. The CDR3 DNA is TGTGCCAGCAGTTCTCAGGGGGCGAAAGAGACCCAGTACTTC.